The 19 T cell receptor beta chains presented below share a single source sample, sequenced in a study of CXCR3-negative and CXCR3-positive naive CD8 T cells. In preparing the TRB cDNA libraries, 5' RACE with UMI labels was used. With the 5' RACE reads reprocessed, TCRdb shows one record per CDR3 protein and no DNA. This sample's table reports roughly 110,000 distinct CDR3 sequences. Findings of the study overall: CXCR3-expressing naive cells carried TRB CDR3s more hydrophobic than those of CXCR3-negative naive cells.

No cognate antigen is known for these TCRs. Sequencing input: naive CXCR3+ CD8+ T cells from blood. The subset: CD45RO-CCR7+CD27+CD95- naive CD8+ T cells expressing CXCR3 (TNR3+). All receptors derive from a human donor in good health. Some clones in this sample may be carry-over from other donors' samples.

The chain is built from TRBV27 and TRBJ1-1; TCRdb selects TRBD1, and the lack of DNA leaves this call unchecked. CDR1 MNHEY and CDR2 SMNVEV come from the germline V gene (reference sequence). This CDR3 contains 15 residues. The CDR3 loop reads CASSSLGQGAPEAFF.

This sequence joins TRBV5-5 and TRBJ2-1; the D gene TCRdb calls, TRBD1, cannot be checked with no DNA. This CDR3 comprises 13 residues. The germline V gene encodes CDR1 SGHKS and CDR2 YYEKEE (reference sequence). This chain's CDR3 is CASSYDTGHEQFF.

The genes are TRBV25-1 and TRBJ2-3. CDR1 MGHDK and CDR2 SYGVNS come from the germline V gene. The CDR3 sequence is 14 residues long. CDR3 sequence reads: CASSEYDSTDTKYF.

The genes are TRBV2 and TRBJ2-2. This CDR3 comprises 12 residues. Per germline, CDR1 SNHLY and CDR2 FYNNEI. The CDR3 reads CASSSLTWELFF.

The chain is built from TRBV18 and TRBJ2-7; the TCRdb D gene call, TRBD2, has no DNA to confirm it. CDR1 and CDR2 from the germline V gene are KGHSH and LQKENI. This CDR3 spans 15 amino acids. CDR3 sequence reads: CASSLEQGTSYEQYF.

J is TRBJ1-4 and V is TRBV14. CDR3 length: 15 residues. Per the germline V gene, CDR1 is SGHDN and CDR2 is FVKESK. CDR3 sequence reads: CASSQRVVTNEKLFF. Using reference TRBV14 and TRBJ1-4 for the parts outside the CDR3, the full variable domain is EAGVTQFPSHSVIEKGQTVTLRCDPISGHDNLYWYRRVMGKEIKFLLHFVKESKQDESGMPNNRFLAERTGGTYSTLKVQPAELEDSGVYFCASSQRVVTNEKLFFGSGTQLSVL.

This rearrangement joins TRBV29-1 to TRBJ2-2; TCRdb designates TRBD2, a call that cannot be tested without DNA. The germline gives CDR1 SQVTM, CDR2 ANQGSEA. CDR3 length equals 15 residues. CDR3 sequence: CSVGLAGERTGELFF.

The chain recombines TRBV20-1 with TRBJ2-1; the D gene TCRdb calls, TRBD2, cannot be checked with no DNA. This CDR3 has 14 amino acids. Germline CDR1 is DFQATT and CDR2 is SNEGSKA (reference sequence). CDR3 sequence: CSAETSGRAFGQFF.

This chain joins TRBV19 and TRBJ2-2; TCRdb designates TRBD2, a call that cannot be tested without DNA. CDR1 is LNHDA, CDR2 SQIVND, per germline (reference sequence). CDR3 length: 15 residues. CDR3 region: CASRLAGGSTGELFF.

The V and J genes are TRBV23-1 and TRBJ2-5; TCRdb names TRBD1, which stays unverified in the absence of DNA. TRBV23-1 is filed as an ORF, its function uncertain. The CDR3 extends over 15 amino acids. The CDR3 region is CASRGFRDRGSAQYF.

CDR3: CASSRSSGGYNEQFF. The J gene is TRBJ2-1, the V gene TRBV12-3 or TRBV12-4; no DNA is available, so the TRBD2 call from TCRdb remains unchecked. The CDR3 sequence is 15 residues long.

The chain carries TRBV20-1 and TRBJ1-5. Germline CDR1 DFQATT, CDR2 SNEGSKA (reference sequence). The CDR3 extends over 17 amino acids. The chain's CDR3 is CSARDRGAYGGNQPQHF.

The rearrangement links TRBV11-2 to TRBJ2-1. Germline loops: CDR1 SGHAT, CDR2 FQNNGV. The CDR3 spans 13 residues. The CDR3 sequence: CASSFSSYNEQFF.

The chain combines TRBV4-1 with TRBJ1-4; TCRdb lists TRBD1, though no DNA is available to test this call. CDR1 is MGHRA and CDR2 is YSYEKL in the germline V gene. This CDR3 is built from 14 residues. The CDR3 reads CASSQGVPGEKLFF.

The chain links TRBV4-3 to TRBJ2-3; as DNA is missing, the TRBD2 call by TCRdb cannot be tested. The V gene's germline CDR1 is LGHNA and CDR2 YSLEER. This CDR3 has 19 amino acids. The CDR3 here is CASSQEPSGGASRTDTQYF.

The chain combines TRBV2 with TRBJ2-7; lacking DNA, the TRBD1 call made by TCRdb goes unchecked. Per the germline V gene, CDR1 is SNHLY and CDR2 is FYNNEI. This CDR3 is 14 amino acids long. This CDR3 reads CASMVGAPHYEQYF.

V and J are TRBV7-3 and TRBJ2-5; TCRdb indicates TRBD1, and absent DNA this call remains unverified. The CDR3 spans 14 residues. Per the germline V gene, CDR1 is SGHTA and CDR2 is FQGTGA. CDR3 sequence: CASSLTGGAETQYF.

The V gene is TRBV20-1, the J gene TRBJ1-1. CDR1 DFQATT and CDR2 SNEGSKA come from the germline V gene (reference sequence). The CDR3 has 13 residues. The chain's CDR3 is CSAKVSLNTEAFF.

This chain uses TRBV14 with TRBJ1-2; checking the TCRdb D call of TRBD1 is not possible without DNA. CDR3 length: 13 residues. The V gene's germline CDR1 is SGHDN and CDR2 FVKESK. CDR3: CASSQVKGHGYTF. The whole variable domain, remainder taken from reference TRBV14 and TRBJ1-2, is EAGVTQFPSHSVIEKGQTVTLRCDPISGHDNLYWYRRVMGKEIKFLLHFVKESKQDESGMPNNRFLAERTGGTYSTLKVQPAELEDSGVYFCASSQVKGHGYTFGSGTRLTVV.